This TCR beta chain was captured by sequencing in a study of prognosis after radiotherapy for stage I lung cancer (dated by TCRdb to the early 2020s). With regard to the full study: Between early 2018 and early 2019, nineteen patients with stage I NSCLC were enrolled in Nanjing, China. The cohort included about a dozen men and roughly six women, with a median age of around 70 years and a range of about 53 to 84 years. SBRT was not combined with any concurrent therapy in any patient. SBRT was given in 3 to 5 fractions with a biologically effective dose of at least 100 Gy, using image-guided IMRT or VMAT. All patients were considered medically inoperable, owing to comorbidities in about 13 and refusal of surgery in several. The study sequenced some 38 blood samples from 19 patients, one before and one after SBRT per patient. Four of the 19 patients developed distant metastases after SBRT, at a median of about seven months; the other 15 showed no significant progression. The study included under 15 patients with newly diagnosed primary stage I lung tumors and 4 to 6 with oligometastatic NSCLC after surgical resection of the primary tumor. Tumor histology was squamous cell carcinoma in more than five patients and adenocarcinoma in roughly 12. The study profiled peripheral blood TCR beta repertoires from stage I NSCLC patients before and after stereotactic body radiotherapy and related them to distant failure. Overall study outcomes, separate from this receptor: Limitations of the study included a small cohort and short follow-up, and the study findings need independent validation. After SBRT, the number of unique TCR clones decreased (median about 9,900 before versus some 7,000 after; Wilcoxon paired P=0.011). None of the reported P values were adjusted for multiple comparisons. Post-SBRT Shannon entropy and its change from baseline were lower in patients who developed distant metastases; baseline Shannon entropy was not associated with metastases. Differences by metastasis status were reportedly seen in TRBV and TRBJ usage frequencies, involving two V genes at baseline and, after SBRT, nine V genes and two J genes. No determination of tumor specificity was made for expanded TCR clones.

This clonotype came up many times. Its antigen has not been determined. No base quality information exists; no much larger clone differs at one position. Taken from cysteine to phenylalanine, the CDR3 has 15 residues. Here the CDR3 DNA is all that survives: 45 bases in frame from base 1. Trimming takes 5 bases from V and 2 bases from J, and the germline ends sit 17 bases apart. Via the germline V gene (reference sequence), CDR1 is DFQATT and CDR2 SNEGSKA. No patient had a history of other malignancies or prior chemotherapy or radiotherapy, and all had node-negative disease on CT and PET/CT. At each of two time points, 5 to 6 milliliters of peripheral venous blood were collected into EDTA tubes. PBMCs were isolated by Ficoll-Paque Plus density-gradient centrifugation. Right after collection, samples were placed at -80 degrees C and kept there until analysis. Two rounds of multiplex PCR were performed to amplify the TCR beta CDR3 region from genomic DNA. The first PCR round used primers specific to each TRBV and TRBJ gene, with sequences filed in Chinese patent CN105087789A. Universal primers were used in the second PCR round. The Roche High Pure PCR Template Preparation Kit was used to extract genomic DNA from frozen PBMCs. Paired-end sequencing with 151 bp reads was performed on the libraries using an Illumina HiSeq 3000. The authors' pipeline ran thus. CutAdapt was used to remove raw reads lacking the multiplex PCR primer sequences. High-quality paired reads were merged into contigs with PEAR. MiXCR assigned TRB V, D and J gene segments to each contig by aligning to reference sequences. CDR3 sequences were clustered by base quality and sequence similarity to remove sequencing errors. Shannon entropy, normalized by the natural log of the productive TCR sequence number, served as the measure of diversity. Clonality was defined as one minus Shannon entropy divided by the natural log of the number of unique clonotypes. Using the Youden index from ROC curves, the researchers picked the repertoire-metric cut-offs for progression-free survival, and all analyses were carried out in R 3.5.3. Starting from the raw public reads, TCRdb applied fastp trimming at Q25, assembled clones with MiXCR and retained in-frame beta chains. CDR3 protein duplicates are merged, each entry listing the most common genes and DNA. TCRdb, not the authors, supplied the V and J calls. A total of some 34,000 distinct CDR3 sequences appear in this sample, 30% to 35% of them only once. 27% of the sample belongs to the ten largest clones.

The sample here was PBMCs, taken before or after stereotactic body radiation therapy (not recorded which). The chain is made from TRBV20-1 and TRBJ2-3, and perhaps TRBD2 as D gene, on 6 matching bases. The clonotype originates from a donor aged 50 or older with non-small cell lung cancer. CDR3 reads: CSAEKTGLSTDTQYF. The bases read TGCAGTGCTGAAAAAACGGGACTCTCCACAGATACGCAGTATTTT.